This T cell receptor beta chain was sequenced during a study of blood T cells in healthy people across ages. PBMCs were isolated at a quantity of at least 7 million per sample. The second PCR ran about 6 to 12 cycles with a sample-barcoded 5' primer and J-beta primers. TCRdb reanalysed the 5' RACE reads using MiXCR and keeps one entry per CDR3 protein. This sample has roughly 1.9 million distinct CDR3 sequences, with roughly two fifths found just once. The V and J ends lost 6 bases and 5 bases, in that order; junction bases with no gene match: 8. Germline values: CDR1 MDHEN, CDR2 SYDVKM. CDR3 length equals 14 residues. Study observations and caveats: Donors of long life had a larger count of naive CD4+ cells and greater diversity than aged donors. It was not known whether donors were CMV positive (a possible confounder of expanded clonotype changes). Per million T cells, the diversity of TCR beta decreased roughly linearly as age advanced.

In its sample, this clonotype was seen many times. Its antigen is currently unknown. This receptor was taken from a human donor in good health. The sample comprised blood. The chain joins TRBV28 to TRBJ2-3; 7 nucleotides align to TRBD1. The chain's CDR3 is CASSYGDSRDTQYF. In DNA, the CDR3 is TGTGCCAGCAGCTACGGGGACAGTCGAGATACGCAGTATTTT.